Shown below are 3 T cell receptor beta chains from a single sample sequenced in a study of shared clonotypes between healthy human individuals. It was CD45RO-negative cells, positively selected for CCR7, that made up naive CD8 cells, with terminally differentiated effector memory CD45RA+ cells excluded. The repertoire was sequenced with immunoSEQ multiplex PCR; TCRdb's copy has only in-frame clones and lacks some. Of hundreds of thousands of clones in the sample, roughly 96% are singletons; the top ten hold over 0.1%. The material sequenced was naive CD8+ T cells sorted from blood. These receptors were obtained from a woman aged 25 to 39 in good health.

The chain links TRBV6-5 to TRBJ2-1; D is perhaps TRBD1 (6 bases). Germline V gene lookup returns CDR1 MNHEY and CDR2 SVGAGI. The CDR3 runs to 16 residues. The V end lost 0 bases, the J end lost 3 bases, and 12 bases lay between the germline ends. CDR3 sequence reads: CASSYSDSPDYNEQFF. CDR3 DNA sequence: TGTGCCAGCAGTTACTCGGACAGTCCGGACTACAATGAGCAGTTCTTC.

The chain is built from TRBV28 and TRBJ2-1; D not certain. The CDR3 consists of 16 residues. Germline lookup yields CDR1 MDHEN and CDR2 SYDVKM. V gave up 6 bases and J gave up 0 bases, with 15 bases separating them. CDR3 DNA sequence: TGTGCCAGCAGATCACCCCTTGCCCTCTCCTACAATGAGCAGTTCTTC. It is translated as CASRSPLALSYNEQFF. Using reference TRBV28 and TRBJ2-1 for the parts outside the CDR3, the full variable domain is DVKVTQSSRYLVKRTGEKVFLECVQDMDHENMFWYRQDPGLGLRLIYFSYDVKMKEKGDIPEGYSVSREKKERFSLILESASTNQTSMYLCASRSPLALSYNEQFFGPGTRLTVL.

CDR3 bases: TGTGCCACCAGCAGGAGTGAGGCGAACACCGGGGAGCTGTTTTTT. As protein: CATSRSEANTGELFF. The rearrangement uses TRBV15 and TRBJ2-2; D unclear. Germline V gene lookup returns CDR1 LNHNV and CDR2 YYDKDF (reference sequence). Trimming pared 3 bases from V and 0 bases from J, leaving 8 bases between. This CDR3 has 15 residues.